The T cell receptor beta chain described here comes from a study of blood T cell repertoires in COVID-19. Study overall: There were acute and convalescent COVID-19 samples, and they came from the United States, Italy and Spain. PBMCs, B-cell-depleted T cells, or T cells provided the cDNA or gDNA that made up the material.

Trimming took 4 bases from V and 2 from J; bases not matched to a gene: 12. CDR1 is MNHEY, CDR2 SMNVEV, per germline (reference sequence). The CDR3 is 19 residues long. This clone was recorded once. Produced via immunoSEQ multiplex PCR; TCRdb's table is partial and in-frame only. This sample carries tens of thousands of clones, roughly 78% of them seen once, and the ten largest clones take about 1.2%. The receptor's source is a woman of 80 years or more with acute or convalescent COVID-19. The chain uses TRBV27 and TRBJ2-3; 13 bases match TRBD2. Sequencing was done on a sample of peripheral blood. This CDR3 is CASSSAKRGLAGVTDTQYF. In nucleotides, the CDR3 is TGTGCCAGCAGTTCCGCAAAAAGAGGACTAGCGGGAGTCACAGATACGCAGTATTTT.